The entry below describes one T cell receptor beta chain. These data belong to a study of T-cell reconstitution after alpha-beta-depleted transplantation in children. J lost 5 bases, V lost 2 bases, and 6 bases had no gene match. This CDR3 spans 16 amino acids. Germline CDR1 and CDR2: MNHEY and SVGAGI. It was with unique molecular identifiers that the TCRbeta library was prepared. TCRdb re-called the PCR reads through MiXCR, storing one row per CDR3 protein. The sample shows about 210,000 distinct CDR3 sequences, roughly 18% of them seen only once. This TCR derives from a male patient aged 2-9 years who had a stem cell transplant for acute lymphoblastic leukemia, so the T cells may come from the graft donor. V is TRBV6-5 and J is TRBJ2-3, with TRBD2 identical over 11 bases. Material: PBMCs, mostly from graft donor cells, obtained 360 days after TCRalphabeta/CD19-depleted stem cell transplant. The CDR3 DNA sequence: TGTGCCAGCAGTTACGCTAGCGGGGGGTTCGGAGATACGCAGTATTTT. It is translated as CASSYASGGFGDTQYF.